The 16 T cell receptor beta chains presented below share a single source sample, sequenced in a study of Graves' ophthalmopathy and Graves' hyperthyroidism. TCR beta CDR3 regions were amplified from RNA transcripts. First-round RT-PCR employed HTBI primers, with a second-round multiplex PCR after it. One entry per CDR3 protein results from TCRdb running MiXCR on the multiplex PCR reads. The table has 350,000 to 400,000 distinct CDR3 sequences, roughly 18% seen once. The source material was peripheral blood. The receptor set was obtained from a woman younger than 30 with Graves' ophthalmopathy.

This clonotype was seen repeatedly, ten times or more. The chain couples TRBV9 to TRBJ2-7; the D gene is possibly TRBD2 (6 bases). This CDR3 spans 14 amino acids. The V end was cut by 1 base, the J end by 3 bases, with 11 bases between. Per germline, CDR1 SGDLS and CDR2 YYNGEE. For the CDR3, the DNA is TGTGCCAGCAGCGTATTCGAGGGAGGCTACGAGCAGTACTTC. Amino acid sequence: CASSVFEGGYEQYF.

This clonotype was found many times. This chain links TRBV6-2 or TRBV6-3 with TRBJ1-5; D is undetermined. Germline loops: CDR1 MNHEY, CDR2 SVGEGT. The CDR3 length is 13 residues. Between the trimmed V and J ends, which lost 0 bases and 6 bases, there was a span of 6 bases. In DNA, the CDR3 is TGTGCCAGCAGTTACTCGACCGTTCAGCCCCAGCATTTT. It translates to CASSYSTVQPQHF.

This clonotype was detected ten times or more. CDR3 sequence: CASSLEWNGQGDTEAFF. The DNA of the CDR3 is TGCGCCAGCAGCTTGGAGTGGAATGGACAGGGAGACACTGAAGCTTTCTTT. J is TRBJ1-1 and V is TRBV5-1; 8 nucleotides align to TRBD1. CDR1 and CDR2 (germline): SGHRS, YFSETQ. The CDR3 has 17 amino acids. V was clipped by 0 bases and J by 3 bases; unmatched bases: 10. The whole variable domain, filled in from reference TRBV5-1 and TRBJ1-1, reads KAGVTQTPRYLIKTRGQQVTLSCSPISGHRSVSWYQQTPGQGLQFLFEYFSETQRNKGNFPGRFSGRQFSNSRSEMNVSTLELGDSALYLCASSLEWNGQGDTEAFFGQGTRLTVV.

This clonotype was detected only once. The chain links TRBV7-3 to TRBJ2-7, with D tentatively TRBD1 or TRBD2 (6 bases each). V was shortened by 5 bases and J by 5 bases, with 16 bases between the two germline ends. The CDR3 runs to 14 residues. Germline CDR1 is SGHTA and CDR2 is FQGTGA. CDR3 DNA: TGTGCCAGCAGCACCCTTGGGGGGCTAGACGAGCAGTACTTC. This gives the protein CASSTLGGLDEQYF.

V usage is TRBV6-2 or TRBV6-3 and J usage is TRBJ2-7, with 8 bases aligning to TRBD2. The CDR3 is 14 amino acids. Germline V CDR1 and CDR2: MNHEY, SVGEGT. V trimming: 7 bases; J trimming: 5 bases; junction bases outside the gene matches: 10. The DNA for the CDR3 is TGTGCCAGCACCAAGACTAGCGAGGGCCACGAGCAGTACTTC. Translation: CASTKTSEGHEQYF.

This clonotype was seen many times. The chain carries TRBV6-2 or TRBV6-3 and TRBJ2-6, with D possibly TRBD1 on 5 matching bases. The CDR3 consists of 15 residues. Germline V lookup: CDR1 MNHEY, CDR2 SVGEGT. V lost 5 bases, J lost 0 bases, and 8 bases lay in between. DNA of the CDR3: TGTGCCAGCAGTGACAGATTCTCTGGGGCCAACGTCCTGACTTTC. It translates to CASSDRFSGANVLTF.

This clonotype was seen at least ten times. The V call is TRBV10-3, the J call TRBJ1-6; no definite D call. V gave up 3 bases and J gave up 0 bases, with 6 bases separating them. Germline CDR1 reads ENHRY; CDR2 reads SYGVKD. The CDR3 runs 15 residues. CDR3 in amino acids: CAISDTSSYNSPLHF. The CDR3 DNA reads TGTGCCATCAGTGACACGAGCTCCTATAATTCACCCCTCCACTTT.

In this sample, this clonotype turned up many times. The chain carries TRBV5-8 and TRBJ2-2, with 7 bases lining up with TRBD1. The CDR3 covers 15 residues. V was pared by 8 bases and J by 1 base, with 8 bases of the junction left unmatched. Germline lookup yields CDR1 SGHTS and CDR2 YDEGEE. Here the CDR3 DNA reads TGTGCCAGTCTTCTCAACAGGGGGAACACCGGGGAGCTGTTTTTT. Translating gives CASLLNRGNTGELFF.

This clonotype was detected many times. The CDR3 sequence is CASSWRQVPYEQYF. The CDR3, as DNA: TGTGCCAGCAGTTGGCGACAGGTACCCTACGAGCAGTACTTC. The V call is TRBV6-2 or TRBV6-3, the J call TRBJ2-7; tentative D call: TRBD1 (6 bases). V lost 4 bases to trimming and J lost 2 bases, with 12 bases between them. The CDR3 totals 14 residues. The germline V gene encodes CDR1 MNHEY and CDR2 SVGEGT.

Many counts were recorded for this clonotype. The genes are TRBV4-1 and TRBJ1-6, with a tentative D call TRBD1 (6 bases). Germline V gene sequence: CDR1 MGHRA, CDR2 YSYEKL. Trimming cost V 4 bases and J 1 base, with 14 bases left between them. The CDR3 extends over 17 amino acids. CDR3 DNA sequence: TGCGCCAGCAGCCGGCTTGAGGGGGGATCCTATAATTCACCCCTCCACTTT. Protein product: CASSRLEGGSYNSPLHF.

This clonotype was detected many times. The germline gene is not matched at one end of the junction; a read error may be the cause. The V gene is TRBV20-1, the J gene TRBJ2-7; D call uncertain. In germline, CDR1 is DFQATT, CDR2 SNEGSKA (reference sequence). This CDR3 spans 15 amino acids. CDR3 bases: TGCAGTGCTAGAGATCACGTAGAGGTCTCCAACGAGCAGTACTTC. Residues: CSARDHVEVSNEQYF.

This clonotype was detected many times. The V gene is TRBV6-2 or TRBV6-3, the J gene TRBJ2-7; 8 bases are a match to TRBD1. CDR1 is MNHEY and CDR2 is SVGEGT in the germline V gene. After removal of 6 bases from V and 6 bases from J, the junction contained 7 bases not matched to a gene. CDR3 length: 13 residues. As DNA, the CDR3 is TGTGCCAGCAGGCCATCAGGGACAGGCGAGCAGTACTTC. Amino acids: CASRPSGTGEQYF.

This clonotype was detected many times. The chain has TRBV28 and TRBJ2-7, with D possibly TRBD1 on 5 matching bases. The ends were cut back, 3 bases at V and 3 bases at J, with 18 bases in the middle. The CDR3 contains 16 residues. CDR1 is MDHEN, CDR2 SYDVKM, per germline. Here the CDR3 DNA reads TGTGCCAGCAGTTTTGGTAGGGTCCTGACAGACTACGAGCAGTACTTC. Amino acids: CASSFGRVLTDYEQYF. Full variable domain (rest looked up from reference TRBV28 and TRBJ2-7): DVKVTQSSRYLVKRTGEKVFLECVQDMDHENMFWYRQDPGLGLRLIYFSYDVKMKEKGDIPEGYSVSREKKERFSLILESASTNQTSMYLCASSFGRVLTDYEQYFGPGTRLTVT.

The table lists this clonotype with many counts. Since no conserved phenylalanine or tryptophan closes the CDR3, a read error is the likely cause. It is unclear where the CDR3 begins or ends on the DNA, so no DNA is shown, and the CDR3 is as TCRdb lists it. V and J are TRBV28 and TRBJ2-4; TRBD1, the table's D call, lacks a check against the DNA. In germline, CDR1 is MDHEN, CDR2 SYDVKM. The CDR3 sequence runs 12 residues, both termini included. The CDR3 loop reads CASSPRQGYGLL.

This clonotype has at least ten counts. The chain links TRBV11-1 to TRBJ2-5; no clear D gene. Germline values: CDR1 SGHAT, CDR2 FQDESV (reference sequence). V was trimmed by 3 bases and J by 2 bases, leaving 7 bases between them. The CDR3 runs to 13 residues. CDR3 residues: CASSFHGQETQYF. CDR3 nucleotides: TGTGCCAGCAGCTTTCATGGGCAAGAGACCCAGTACTTC.

The CDR3 nucleotides are TGTGCCTGGAGTGCCGCAACCACCGGGGAGCTGTTTTTT. Amino acids: CAWSAATTGELFF. The chain recombines TRBV30 with TRBJ2-2; D is ambiguous. In germline, CDR1 is GTSNPN, CDR2 SVGIG (reference sequence). The V and J ends lost 1 base and 4 bases respectively, with 7 bases between them. This CDR3 spans 13 amino acids.